These 23 T cell receptor beta chains share one sample of origin, sequenced in a study of OX40 agonist ivuxolimab in advanced cancers. TCRdb's table, derived via immunoSEQ multiplex PCR, lists solely in-frame clones and lacks some. The sample has about 64,000 clones; around 84% are singletons. This material consisted of CD4+ or CD8+ T cells sorted from blood, taken in a trial of the OX40 agonist ivuxolimab. Every receptor here comes from an adult with an advanced solid tumor such as melanoma, head and neck, liver or kidney cancer.

The chain uses TRBV7-2 and TRBJ2-3; D perhaps matches TRBD2 (6 bases). This CDR3 has 16 amino acids. V lost 1 base and J lost 4, with 15 bases in between. Germline-derived CDR1 and CDR2 are SGHTA and FQGNSA. The DNA of the CDR3 is TGTGCCAGCAGCTTAGGGTCCCTAGGAGGGGCAGATACGCAGTATTTT. This sequence encodes CASSLGSLGGADTQYF.

This clone was picked up a small number of times. The gene calls are TRBV7-3 and TRBJ2-2; TRBD2 aligns across 13 bases. The CDR3 loop spans 16 amino acids. Trimming cost V 5 bases and J 6 bases; bases outside gene matches: 6. Germline lookup yields CDR1 SGHTA and CDR2 FQGTGA. CDR3 in amino acids: CASSLPGLAGAGELFF. CDR3 DNA sequence: TGTGCCAGCAGCCTCCCTGGACTAGCGGGAGCCGGGGAGCTGTTTTTT. Variable domain in full (rest from reference TRBV7-3 and TRBJ2-2): GAGVSQTPSNKVTEKGKYVELRCDPISGHTALYWYRQSLGQGPEFLIYFQGTGAADDSGLPNDRFFAVRPEGSVSTLKIQRTERGDSAVYLCASSLPGLAGAGELFFGEGSRLTVL.

This clone appeared once. CDR3 nucleotide sequence: TGCAGTGGGGACAACCAAGAGACCCAGTACTTC. It encodes CSGDNQETQYF. The chain uses TRBV20-1 and TRBJ2-5; perhaps TRBD1 as D (6 bases). V gave up 7 bases and J gave up 0 bases, with 6 bases separating them. CDR1 DFQATT and CDR2 SNEGSKA come from the germline V gene (reference sequence). The CDR3 is made up of 11 amino acids.

The chain has TRBV28 and TRBJ1-1, with a possible D match to TRBD1 (5 bases). Trimming shortened V by 5 bases and J by 0 bases, and 10 bases separated the two germline ends. The germline CDR1 and CDR2 sequences are MDHEN and SYDVKM. The CDR3 is 14 residues long. CDR3 region: CASSGAGVNTEAFF. Written as DNA, the CDR3 is TGTGCCAGCAGTGGCGCGGGGGTGAACACTGAAGCTTTCTTT.

The V gene is TRBV29-1, the J gene TRBJ2-3; D remains ambiguous. Per the germline V gene, CDR1 is SQVTM and CDR2 is ANQGSEA. CDR3 length equals 12 residues. V was trimmed by 3 bases and J by 5 bases, leaving 9 bases between them. CDR3 in amino acids: CSVDLTRDTQYF. CDR3 DNA: TGCAGCGTTGACCTAACGAGAGATACGCAGTATTTT.

V gene TRBV6-1 combines with J gene TRBJ2-3; TRBD1 matches 8 bases. The V segment lost 5 bases and the J segment 1 base; nucleotides outside the gene matches: 5. CDR1 MNHNS and CDR2 SASEGT come from the germline V gene. The CDR3 extends over 15 amino acids. DNA of the CDR3: TGTGCCAGCAGTACCTCGGGACAGGGCACAGATACGCAGTATTTT. This sequence encodes CASSTSGQGTDTQYF.

The count of this clone is one. This sequence joins TRBV9 and TRBJ2-7, with 8 bases identical to TRBD1. J was trimmed by 6 bases and V by 1 base; bases with no gene match: 0. In germline, CDR1 is SGDLS, CDR2 YYNGEE. This CDR3 comprises 12 residues. CDR3 DNA sequence: TGTGCCAGCAGCGTAACAGGGGGCGAGCAGTACTTC. This codes for CASSVTGGEQYF.

The CDR3 here is CAIGTPLFEQYF. For the CDR3, the DNA is TGTGCCATCGGGACACCACTTTTCGAGCAGTACTTC. The chain links TRBV10-3 to TRBJ2-7; a possible D gene is TRBD1 (6 bases). The CDR3 covers 12 residues. Looked up from germline, CDR1 is ENHRY and CDR2 is SYGVKD. V dropped 8 bases and J dropped 6 bases, with 14 bases sitting between them.

The genes are TRBV28 and TRBJ1-1; 10 bases are shared with TRBD1. The V gene end was trimmed by 6 bases and the J gene end by 8 bases; junction bases not matched to a gene: 6. The CDR3 is 13 residues long. CDR1 MDHEN and CDR2 SYDVKM come from the germline V gene. The CDR3 DNA reads as TGTGCCAGCAGATATCAGGACAGGGGGGAAGCTTTCTTT. Amino acid sequence: CASRYQDRGEAFF.

This chain connects TRBV10-3 to TRBJ2-3; TRBD1 aligns across 7 bases. The germline gives CDR1 ENHRY, CDR2 SYGVKD. CDR3 size: 16 residues. J was trimmed by 4 bases and V by 1 base; bases with no gene match: 8. This CDR3 reads CAISEWSGRGSDTQYF. In DNA, the CDR3 is TGTGCCATCAGTGAGTGGTCGGGCAGGGGGTCAGATACGCAGTATTTT.

The chain uses TRBV7-9 and TRBJ1-2, with D unresolved. CDR3 size: 14 residues. CDR1 SEHNR and CDR2 FQNEAQ come from the germline V gene (reference sequence). V lost 0 bases and J lost 3, with 8 bases in between. CDR3 sequence: CASSLALTHYGYTF. Written as DNA, the CDR3 is TGTGCCAGCAGCTTAGCGCTCACCCACTATGGCTACACCTTC.

The V call is TRBV5-4, the J call TRBJ1-5; a weak D match, TRBD1 (5 bases). This CDR3 spans 14 amino acids. Trimming stripped 4 bases from V and 1 base from J, with 9 bases between. Germline CDR1 reads SGHNT; CDR2 reads YYREEE (reference sequence). The CDR3 coding sequence is TGTGCCAGCAGCCTTCAGGGAAGCAATCAGCCCCAGCATTTT. Translated, it gives CASSLQGSNQPQHF.

The chain links TRBV2 to TRBJ2-3; 7 nucleotides line up with TRBD1. Germline lookup yields CDR1 SNHLY and CDR2 FYNNEI. The CDR3 has 15 amino acids. With 6 bases clipped from V and 2 bases from J, the junction kept 8 bases outside the gene matches. The CDR3 DNA reads TGTGCCAGCAGGGGGACCGGGACAGCCACAGATACGCAGTATTTT. It is translated as CASRGTGTATDTQYF.

The V and J genes are TRBV2 and TRBJ2-7, with D perhaps matching TRBD1 (5 bases). Germline V gene data show CDR1 as SNHLY and CDR2 as FYNNEI. The CDR3 extends over 13 amino acids. V lost 4 bases, J lost 0 bases, and 7 bases lay in between. Here the CDR3 reads CASSVGDSYEQYF. The DNA for the CDR3 is TGTGCCAGCAGTGTAGGGGACTCCTACGAGCAGTACTTC.

This sequence joins TRBV9 and TRBJ2-7; tentatively, D is TRBD1 (6 bases). Germline-derived CDR1 and CDR2 are SGDLS and YYNGEE. Trimming removed 0 bases at V and 0 bases at J, with 10 bases between. The CDR3 runs 15 residues. CDR3 loop: CASSVGGDTSYEQYF. DNA for the CDR3: TGTGCCAGCAGCGTAGGAGGGGACACCTCCTACGAGCAGTACTTC.

This rearrangement joins TRBV29-1 to TRBJ2-5, with D perhaps TRBD2 (6 bases). This CDR3 comprises 15 residues. The germline CDR1 and CDR2 sequences are SQVTM and ANQGSEA. The germline V and J ends were trimmed by 0 bases and 5 bases, with 16 bases remaining between them. The DNA for the CDR3 is TGCAGCGTTGAAGATGGGGGGAGTGCGTGGGAGACCCAGTACTTC. Translation: CSVEDGGSAWETQYF.

V usage is TRBV30 and J usage is TRBJ2-1; D gene unclear. The CDR3 totals 14 residues. The V end lost 0 bases, the J end lost 7 bases, and 13 bases lay between the germline ends. The germline gives CDR1 GTSNPN, CDR2 SVGIG (reference sequence). The CDR3 bases are TGTGCCTGGAGTGTGGGCCTCCTTTGGAATGAGCAGTTCTTC. Its protein is CAWSVGLLWNEQFF.

V is TRBV7-6 and J is TRBJ2-5; D is possibly TRBD1 (6 bases). Trimming removed 1 base from V and 5 bases from J, with 11 bases in between. The CDR3 totals 14 residues. The germline CDR1 and CDR2 sequences are SGHVS and FNYEAQ. The CDR3 bases are TGTGCCAGCAGCTTAGGTTCAGGGGTTGAGACCCAGTACTTC. It translates to CASSLGSGVETQYF. The whole variable domain, filled in from reference TRBV7-6 and TRBJ2-5, reads GAGVSQSPRYKVTKRGQDVALRCDPISGHVSLYWYRQALGQGPEFLTYFNYEAQQDKSGLPNDRFSAERPEGSISTLTIQRTEQRDSAMYRCASSLGSGVETQYFGPGTRLLVL.

The CDR3 DNA sequence: TGTGCCAGCATCCGGGACAGGTCTACCGGGGAGCTGTTTTTT. As protein: CASIRDRSTGELFF. V usage is TRBV6-1 and J usage is TRBJ2-2; 8 nucleotides match TRBD1. CDR3 length: 14 residues. Germline assignment: CDR1 MNHNS and CDR2 SASEGT. V lost 7 bases and J lost 5; bases outside the gene matches: 6.

The gene calls are TRBV7-8 and TRBJ1-1; the D is unclear. The CDR3 spans 15 residues. The ends were cut back, 0 bases at V and 2 bases at J, with 10 bases in the middle. Germline loops: CDR1 SGHVS, CDR2 FQNEAQ. The CDR3 coding sequence is TGTGCCAGCAGCTTAGCGAACGGATTCAACACTGAAGCTTTCTTT. The encoded protein is CASSLANGFNTEAFF.

This clone ranks as medium-sized (0.01 to 0.1%). This chain connects TRBV6-5 to TRBJ2-7; TRBD2 matches 7 bases. Germline trimming cut 2 bases from V and 3 bases from J; bases unmatched to any gene: 4. The CDR3 covers 14 residues. Looked up from germline, CDR1 is MNHEY and CDR2 is SVGAGI. CDR3 residues: CASSYTAGVYEQYF. The CDR3 DNA sequence: TGTGCCAGCAGTTACACCGCGGGGGTCTACGAGCAGTACTTC.

CDR3 bases: TGTGCCAGCAGCGTAACAGGGGCCAGCACAGATACGCAGTATTTT. This codes for CASSVTGASTDTQYF. The J gene is TRBJ2-3, the V gene TRBV9; TRBD1 aligns across 7 bases. The CDR3 consists of 15 residues. The ends lost 1 base at V and 0 bases at J; junction bases unmatched: 2. From germline, CDR1 is SGDLS and CDR2 YYNGEE.

This clone was recorded a few times. This chain links TRBV5-5 with TRBJ2-4; D gene uncertain. Germline-derived CDR1 and CDR2 are SGHKS and YYEKEE (reference sequence). V was clipped by 2 bases and J by 0 bases, with 6 bases between them. The CDR3 totals 14 residues. The CDR3 sequence: CASSFGVAKNIQYF. CDR3 coding DNA: TGTGCCAGCAGCTTTGGCGTAGCCAAAAACATTCAGTACTTC.